This TCR beta chain was profiled in a study of blood T cell repertoires in COVID-19. Looking at the study overall: The study drew acute and convalescent COVID-19 samples from the United States, Italy and Spain. T cells, B-cell-depleted T cells, or PBMCs provided the cDNA or gDNA that served as material.

Authors' data handling: By means of reference gene primer amplification, nucleated cell counts were estimated. Data came from immunoSEQ multiplex PCR; TCRdb stores just in-frame clones and leaves some out. V, J and clone size were drawn from that table, and D and trimming were deduced from the DNA. The data hold about 94,000 clones, with over 70% observed a single time. Trimming left V 0 bases short and J 1 base short, with 10 bases between. The CDR3 is 15 amino acids. CDR1 is GTSNPN, CDR2 SVGIG, per germline (reference sequence). This clonotype was sampled from a human donor in a cohort sampled during active COVID-19. V gene TRBV30 combines with J gene TRBJ1-3; possibly TRBD1 for D (6 bases). The sequencing sample was made of peripheral blood. CDR3 bases: TGTGCCTGGAGTGTTTTAGGGACATCTGGAAACACCATATATTTT. The encoded protein is CAWSVLGTSGNTIYF.